This entry lists 7 T cell receptor beta chains sequenced from one sample in a study of cytomegalovirus exposure and HLA in healthy donors. The table came from immunoSEQ multiplex PCR; TCRdb's copy has only in-frame clones and leaves some out. The sample records 90,000 to 150,000 clones, 70% to 90% being singletons. Sequencing was done on a sample of PBMCs. Receptor source: a woman aged 25 to 39 in good health and CMV-seronegative.

The chain couples TRBV29-1 to TRBJ2-6; D remains ambiguous. V was shortened by 4 bases and J by 8 bases, with 15 bases between the two germline ends. This CDR3 contains 14 residues. The V gene's germline CDR1 is SQVTM and CDR2 ANQGSEA. The CDR3 nucleotides are TGCAGCGTTGGGTTAGGAGCTGAGTCCAACGTCCTGACTTTC. As protein: CSVGLGAESNVLTF.

The CDR3 region is CAWSVQGAAGELFF. The DNA of the CDR3 is TGTGCCTGGAGTGTACAGGGGGCGGCCGGGGAGCTGTTTTTT. The V and J genes are TRBV30 and TRBJ2-2; 9 nucleotides align to TRBD1. This CDR3 has 14 amino acids. After removal of 0 bases from V and 6 bases from J, the junction contained 2 bases not matched to a gene. Germline V gene lookup returns CDR1 GTSNPN and CDR2 SVGIG (reference sequence).

This rearrangement joins TRBV19 to TRBJ2-5, with unresolved D. CDR1 and CDR2 from the germline V gene are LNHDA and SQIVND (reference sequence). V was cut by 2 bases and J by 3 bases, with 7 bases left in between. The CDR3 extends over 13 amino acids. CDR3 sequence (DNA): TGTGCCAGTAGTATAATGGAGAAAGAGACCCAGTACTTC. It specifies CASSIMEKETQYF. Drawing the rest from reference TRBV19 and TRBJ2-5, the complete variable domain is DGGITQSPKYLFRKEGQNVTLSCEQNLNHDAMYWYRQDPGQGLRLIYYSQIVNDFQKGDIAEGYSVSREKKESFPLTVTSAQKNPTAFYLCASSIMEKETQYFGPGTRLLVL.

This clone was observed once. J is TRBJ1-1 and V is TRBV7-7; possible D gene TRBD1, 5 bases. The CDR3 loop spans 14 amino acids. Germline assignment: CDR1 SSHAT and CDR2 FNYEAQ (reference sequence). Trimming took 5 bases from V and 2 from J, leaving 12 bases between them. CDR3 sequence (DNA): TGTGCCAGCAGCCCCGCGGGGCCAAACACTGAAGCTTTCTTT. This translates into CASSPAGPNTEAFF.

This rearrangement joins TRBV7-6 to TRBJ1-6; 8 bases match TRBD1. CDR3 size: 19 residues. Germline V gives CDR1 SGHVS, CDR2 FNYEAQ. With V trimmed by 5 bases and J by 7 bases, 19 bases remained unmatched. The CDR3 spells CASSLGTYGQGSINSPLHF. The CDR3 DNA reads TGTGCCAGCAGCCTAGGAACTTACGGACAGGGATCCATCAATTCACCCCTCCACTTT.

The rearrangement uses TRBV27 and TRBJ1-1; D is unresolved. The V end was cut by 3 bases, the J end by 1 base, with 6 bases between. Looked up from germline, CDR1 is MNHEY and CDR2 is SMNVEV (reference sequence). This CDR3 spans 13 amino acids. The CDR3 sequence is CASSFRWNTEAFF. The CDR3, as DNA: TGTGCCAGCAGTTTTCGGTGGAACACTGAAGCTTTCTTT.

This clone appeared a single time. This chain links TRBV6-6 with TRBJ1-2; no firm D call. With 4 bases removed from V and 3 bases from J, the gap between germline ends came to 12 bases. CDR3 size: 14 residues. Germline CDR1 reads MNHNY; CDR2 reads SVGAGI (reference sequence). CDR3 DNA: TGTGCCAGCAGTTCTTTCGGCGGGGACTATGGCTACACCTTC. This translates into CASSSFGGDYGYTF.